Sequencing of this T cell receptor beta chain was carried out in a study of T cell changes during pregnancy in multiple sclerosis (dated by TCRdb to between 2018 and 2020). Concerning the study at large: The study examined how the T cell repertoire changed over the course of pregnancy in women with multiple sclerosis.

Worth noting for this clone: Which antigen it targets is not known. Base qualities are not at hand, and no much larger clone is one base apart.

Ends trimmed: V by 5 bases, J by 8 bases; bases unmatched to a gene: 5. CDR1 MNHEY and CDR2 SVGAGI were looked up in the germline V gene. The CDR3 runs 13 residues from the cysteine to the phenylalanine. The sequence is cut down to CDR3 DNA, 39 bases in frame from base 1. Libraries were constructed by the immunoSEQ multiplex PCR assay. TCRdb's version of the immuneACCESS table is confined to in-frame rearrangements and falls short of the full clone set. An unresolved V gene accounts for under half of the shortfall where checked; the remainder is of unknown origin. This sample lists under 80,000 clones; approximately 86% were detected once. The top ten hold approximately 1.7% of the sample.

The receptor was derived from a female donor with multiple sclerosis, enrolled in a pregnancy study. Source: peripheral blood, taken in the first trimester of pregnancy. The chain couples TRBV6-5 to TRBJ1-4; the central 7 bases match TRBD1. The CDR3 amino acid sequence is: CASSRDRPEKLFF. The DNA sequence follows: TGTGCCAGCAGTCGGGACAGACCCGAAAAACTGTTTTTT.